The next 9 T cell receptor beta chains were all read from a single sample in a study of blood T cell dynamics during melanoma immunotherapy. Time point: pre-treatment baseline. Repertoires were generated with immunoSEQ multiplex PCR, while TCRdb's copy carries only in-frame clones and drops some. The sample lists roughly 9,700 clones, 80% to 90% occurring once. This material consisted of blood, taken from a patient treated with checkpoint blockade. The source is a human donor with melanoma.

The rearrangement uses TRBV4-3 and TRBJ2-3; D call uncertain. The germline V gene encodes CDR1 LGHNA and CDR2 YSLEER. The CDR3 runs to 13 residues. The germline V and J ends were trimmed by 5 bases and 6 bases, with 12 bases remaining between them. CDR3 in amino acids: CASSDRSSDTQYF. The CDR3, as DNA: TGCGCCAGCAGCGACCGATCGTCGGATACGCAGTATTTT.

The CDR3 reads CASSLVGLAGLGGELFF. CDR3 DNA sequence: TGTGCCAGCAGCTTGGTGGGACTAGCGGGATTGGGCGGGGAGCTGTTTTTT. V is TRBV5-5 and J is TRBJ2-2, with 13 bases fitting TRBD2. Trimming removed 0 bases from V and 7 bases from J; junction bases left unmatched: 6. Germline V lookup: CDR1 SGHKS, CDR2 YYEKEE (reference sequence). The CDR3 spans 17 residues.

The gene calls are TRBV11-2 and TRBJ1-2; 7 positions agree with TRBD1. The germline V gene has CDR1 SGHAT and CDR2 FQNNGV. V lost 5 bases and J lost 3; bases outside the gene matches: 3. The CDR3 is 13 residues long. CDR3 DNA sequence: TGTGCCAGCAGCCACGGGACAGACTATGGCTACACCTTC. Amino acid sequence: CASSHGTDYGYTF.

J is TRBJ1-2 and V is TRBV25-1; no reliable D call. The germline gives CDR1 MGHDK, CDR2 SYGVNS. Trimming took off 1 base at V and 4 bases at J, with 10 bases between the two ends. CDR3 length equals 14 residues. CDR3 bases: TGTGCCAGCAGTGAATCGGGCCCTCCCTATGGCTACACCTTC. Translation gives CASSESGPPYGYTF.

This clone has more than one count but fewer than ten. The V call is TRBV2, the J call TRBJ1-5; 7 bases map to TRBD1. Germline loops: CDR1 SNHLY, CDR2 FYNNEI. V lost 6 bases to trimming and J lost 2 bases; unmatched junction nucleotides: 10. The CDR3 has 16 amino acids. The chain's CDR3 is CASRPRTGSGNQPQHF. Here the CDR3 DNA reads TGTGCCAGCAGGCCCAGGACAGGTTCCGGCAATCAGCCCCAGCATTTT.

The chain joins TRBV10-1 to TRBJ1-1; tentatively, D is TRBD1 (6 bases). V lost 6 bases and J 3 bases, leaving 11 bases between the germline ends. CDR3 length: 13 residues. Germline assignment: CDR1 WNHNN and CDR2 SYGVQD (reference sequence). CDR3: CASRAGAHTEAFF. CDR3 in DNA: TGCGCCAGCAGGGCGGGGGCCCACACTGAAGCTTTCTTT.

The chain combines TRBV7-2 with TRBJ1-1; D perhaps matches TRBD1 (6 bases). The CDR3 has 15 residues. V was clipped by 5 bases and J by 2 bases, with 15 bases between them. Germline V gives CDR1 SGHTA, CDR2 FQGNSA. In DNA form, the CDR3 reads TGTGCCAGCAGCCCCCCGGGACACCCCAACACTGAAGCTTTCTTT. It yields the protein CASSPPGHPNTEAFF. Filled out from reference TRBV7-2 and TRBJ1-1, the complete variable domain reads GAGVSQSPSNKVTEKGKDVELRCDPISGHTALYWYRQSLGQGLEFLIYFQGNSAPDKSGLPSDRFSAERTGGSVSTLTIQRTQQEDSAVYLCASSPPGHPNTEAFFGQGTRLTVV.

V is TRBV5-8 and J is TRBJ2-1; 7 positions match TRBD2. This CDR3 spans 15 amino acids. Germline CDR1 reads SGHTS; CDR2 reads YDEGEE. V trimming: 0 bases; J trimming: 10 bases; junction bases outside the gene matches: 10. The CDR3 coding sequence is TGTGCCAGCAGCTTGGCCGTAGCGGCGCGGGGGGAGCAGTTCTTC. Protein sequence: CASSLAVAARGEQFF.

This chain uses TRBV7-2 with TRBJ1-2; D gene ambiguous. The CDR3 length is 13 residues. CDR1 and CDR2 (germline): SGHTA, FQGNSA. V lost 5 bases and J lost 3, with 10 bases in between. Here the CDR3 reads CASSPDGDYGYTF. CDR3 coding DNA: TGTGCCAGCAGCCCAGACGGGGACTATGGCTACACCTTC.